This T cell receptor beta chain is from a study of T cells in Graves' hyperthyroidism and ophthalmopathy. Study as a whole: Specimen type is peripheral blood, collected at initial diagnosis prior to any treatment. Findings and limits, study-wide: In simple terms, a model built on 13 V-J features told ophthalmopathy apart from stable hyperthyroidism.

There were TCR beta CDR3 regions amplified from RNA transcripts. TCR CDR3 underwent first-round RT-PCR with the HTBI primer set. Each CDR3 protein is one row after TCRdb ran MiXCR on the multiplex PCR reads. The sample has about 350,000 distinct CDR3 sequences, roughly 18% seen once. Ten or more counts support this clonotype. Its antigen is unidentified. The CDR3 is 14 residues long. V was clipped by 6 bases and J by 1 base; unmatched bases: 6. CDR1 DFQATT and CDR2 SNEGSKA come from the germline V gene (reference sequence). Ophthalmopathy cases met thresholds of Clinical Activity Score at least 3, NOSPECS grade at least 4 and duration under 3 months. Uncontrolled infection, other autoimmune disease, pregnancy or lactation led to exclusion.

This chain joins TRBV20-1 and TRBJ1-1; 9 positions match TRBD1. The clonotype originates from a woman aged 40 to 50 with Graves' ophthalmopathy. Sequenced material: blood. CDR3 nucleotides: TGCAGTGCGGTCCCGGGACAGGGGAACACTGAAGCTTTCTTT. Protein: CSAVPGQGNTEAFF.